The present entry profiles one T cell receptor (beta chain) with its context. Its specificity is unknown. Both 60 Vbeta primers and 13 Jbeta primers went into the PCR. Profiling relied on immunoSEQ multiplex PCR, and the TCRdb table lists in-frame clones only, not all of them. The sample contains approximately 79,000 clones, around 70% of which appear only once. These data are taken from a study of cytomegalovirus exposure and HLA in healthy donors. Notes on the study in general: An analysis that was carried out later associated approximately 15,000 TCR beta sequences with HLA alleles at 0.05 false discovery rate. Some highly shared sequence variants likely arose as a pipeline artifact.

This TCR derives from a man in his forties in good health and CMV-seropositive. Sequenced: PBMCs.

CDR3 residues: CASSLRGELFF. The DNA of the CDR3 is TGTGCCAGCAGCCTACGCGGGGAGCTGTTTTTT. The chain recombines TRBV9 with TRBJ2-2; D remains ambiguous. The CDR3 contains 11 residues. Germline loops: CDR1 SGDLS, CDR2 YYNGEE. V lost 4 bases, J lost 7 bases, and 5 bases lay in between.